Sequencing of this TCR beta chain was carried out in a study of blood T cell repertoires in COVID-19. Across the study: From the United States, Italy and Spain came samples of acute and convalescent COVID-19. T cells, B-cell-depleted T cells, or PBMCs supplied cDNA or gDNA.

Authors' data handling: Amplification from reference gene primers served as the basis for estimated nucleated cell counts. Only in-frame clones appear in the TCRdb table, and some are missing; sequencing was by immunoSEQ multiplex PCR. V and J calls and clone size come straight from that table; D and trimming were deduced from the DNA. The table lists 60,000 to 90,000 clones, about 93% of them singletons. V lost 0 bases, J lost 7 bases, and 16 bases lay in between. In germline, CDR1 is SGHRS, CDR2 YFSETQ. The CDR3 length is 16 residues. This TCR came from a woman of 80 years or more with acute or convalescent COVID-19. The sample consisted of peripheral blood. V usage is TRBV5-1 and J usage is TRBJ1-4; D is unresolved. The CDR3 sequence: CASSLAVSGGPEKLFF. CDR3 DNA sequence: TGCGCCAGCAGCTTGGCCGTCTCAGGTGGGCCTGAAAAACTGTTTTTT.